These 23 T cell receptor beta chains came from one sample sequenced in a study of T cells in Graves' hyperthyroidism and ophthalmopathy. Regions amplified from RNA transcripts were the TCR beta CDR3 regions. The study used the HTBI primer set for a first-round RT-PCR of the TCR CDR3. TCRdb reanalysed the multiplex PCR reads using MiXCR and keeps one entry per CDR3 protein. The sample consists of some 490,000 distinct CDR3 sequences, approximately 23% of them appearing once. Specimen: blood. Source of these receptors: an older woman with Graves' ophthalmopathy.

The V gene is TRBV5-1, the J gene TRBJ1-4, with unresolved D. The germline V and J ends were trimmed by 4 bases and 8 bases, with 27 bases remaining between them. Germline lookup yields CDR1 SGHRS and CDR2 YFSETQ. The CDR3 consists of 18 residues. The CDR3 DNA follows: TGCGCCAGCAGCCTGGATGGGAGACTTCCGGGCCGAAGCGAAAAACTGTTTTTT. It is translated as CASSLDGRLPGRSEKLFF.

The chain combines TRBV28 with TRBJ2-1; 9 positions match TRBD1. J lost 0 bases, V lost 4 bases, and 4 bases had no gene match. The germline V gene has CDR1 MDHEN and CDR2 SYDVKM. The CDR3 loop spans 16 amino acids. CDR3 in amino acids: CASSSTGGSSYNEQFF. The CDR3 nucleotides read TGTGCCAGCAGTTCGACAGGGGGAAGCTCCTACAATGAGCAGTTCTTC.

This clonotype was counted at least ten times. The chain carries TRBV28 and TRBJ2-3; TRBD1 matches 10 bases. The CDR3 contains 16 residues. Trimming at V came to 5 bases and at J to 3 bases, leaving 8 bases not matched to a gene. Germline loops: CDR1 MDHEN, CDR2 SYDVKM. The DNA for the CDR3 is TGTGCCAGCAGTCCAACCGGGACAGGGGAAACAGATACGCAGTATTTT. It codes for CASSPTGTGETDTQYF.

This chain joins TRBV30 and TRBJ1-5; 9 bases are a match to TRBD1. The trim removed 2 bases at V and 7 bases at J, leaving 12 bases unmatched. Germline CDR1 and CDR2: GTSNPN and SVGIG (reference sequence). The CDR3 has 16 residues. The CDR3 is CAWSPPFTGGRQPQHF. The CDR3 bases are TGTGCCTGGAGTCCGCCTTTTACAGGGGGCCGCCAGCCCCAGCATTTT.

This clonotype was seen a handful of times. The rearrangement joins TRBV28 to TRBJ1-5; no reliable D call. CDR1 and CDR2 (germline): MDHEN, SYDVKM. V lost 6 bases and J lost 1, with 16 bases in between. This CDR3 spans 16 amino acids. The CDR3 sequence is CASRDTAPGSNQPQHF. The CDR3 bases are TGTGCCAGCAGAGACACGGCCCCGGGGAGCAATCAGCCCCAGCATTTT.

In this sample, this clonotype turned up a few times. The CDR3 spells CASSHRQRMNTEAFF. The CDR3 DNA reads as TGTGCCAGCAGCCATAGACAGAGAATGAACACTGAAGCTTTCTTT. The J gene is TRBJ1-1, the V gene TRBV7-9; possibly TRBD1 for D (5 bases). Germline V gives CDR1 SEHNR, CDR2 FQNEAQ (reference sequence). The CDR3 has 15 amino acids. With 5 bases removed from V and 0 bases from J, the gap between germline ends came to 13 bases. Using reference TRBV7-9 and TRBJ1-1 for the parts outside the CDR3, the full variable domain is DTGVSQNPRHKITKRGQNVTFRCDPISEHNRLYWYRQTLGQGPEFLTYFQNEAQLEKSRLLSDRFSAERPKGSFSTLEIQRTEQGDSAMYLCASSHRQRMNTEAFFGQGTRLTVV.

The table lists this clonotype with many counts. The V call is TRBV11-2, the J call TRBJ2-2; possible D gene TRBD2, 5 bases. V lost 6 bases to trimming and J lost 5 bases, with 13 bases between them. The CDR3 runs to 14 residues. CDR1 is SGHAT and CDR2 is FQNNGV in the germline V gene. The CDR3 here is CASRPTGGTGELFF. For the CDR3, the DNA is TGTGCCAGCAGACCCACGGGCGGGACCGGGGAGCTGTTTTTT.

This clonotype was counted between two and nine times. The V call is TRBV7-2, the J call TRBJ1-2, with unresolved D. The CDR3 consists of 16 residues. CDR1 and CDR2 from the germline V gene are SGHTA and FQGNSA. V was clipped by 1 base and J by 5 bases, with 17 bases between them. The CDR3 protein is CASSLEAARLAYGYTF. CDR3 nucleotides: TGTGCCAGCAGCTTAGAGGCAGCGCGTTTGGCATATGGCTACACCTTC. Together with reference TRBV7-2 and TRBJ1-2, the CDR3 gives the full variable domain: GAGVSQSPSNKVTEKGKDVELRCDPISGHTALYWYRQSLGQGLEFLIYFQGNSAPDKSGLPSDRFSAERTGGSVSTLTIQRTQQEDSAVYLCASSLEAARLAYGYTFGSGTRLTVV.

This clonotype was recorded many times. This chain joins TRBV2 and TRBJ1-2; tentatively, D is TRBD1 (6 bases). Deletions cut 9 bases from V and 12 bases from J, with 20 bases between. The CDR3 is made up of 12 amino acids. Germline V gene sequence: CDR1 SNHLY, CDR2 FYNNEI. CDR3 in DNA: TGTGCCAGGGGACTACCGGGACAAGGGAACACCTTC. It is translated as CARGLPGQGNTF.

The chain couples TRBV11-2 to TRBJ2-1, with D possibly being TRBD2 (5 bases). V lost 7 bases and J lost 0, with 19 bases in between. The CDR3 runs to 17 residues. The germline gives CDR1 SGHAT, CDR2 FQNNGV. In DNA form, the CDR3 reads TGTGCCAGCACCCCGCGCGGACTCCCTAGCTCCTACAATGAGCAGTTCTTC. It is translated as CASTPRGLPSSYNEQFF.

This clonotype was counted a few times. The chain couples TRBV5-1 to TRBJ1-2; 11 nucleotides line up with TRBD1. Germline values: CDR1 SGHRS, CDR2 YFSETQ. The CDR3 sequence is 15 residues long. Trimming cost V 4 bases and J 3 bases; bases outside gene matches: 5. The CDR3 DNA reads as TGCGCCAGCAGCGCCTGGACAGGGGGCGACTATGGCTACACCTTC. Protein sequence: CASSAWTGGDYGYTF.

The CDR3, as DNA: TGCGCCAGCAGATCGGACAGGGCAGCTTTCTTT. This sequence encodes CASRSDRAAFF. The chain uses TRBV5-1 and TRBJ1-1; TRBD1 agrees at 8 bases. Germline CDR1 reads SGHRS; CDR2 reads YFSETQ. Losses at the gene ends were 5 bases for V and 10 bases for J; bases not matched to a gene: 4. The CDR3 length is 11 residues.

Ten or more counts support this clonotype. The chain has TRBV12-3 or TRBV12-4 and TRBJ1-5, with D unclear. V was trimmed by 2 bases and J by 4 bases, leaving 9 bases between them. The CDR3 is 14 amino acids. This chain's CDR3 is CASSLPGINQPQHF. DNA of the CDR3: TGTGCCAGCAGTTTACCAGGAATTAATCAGCCCCAGCATTTT.

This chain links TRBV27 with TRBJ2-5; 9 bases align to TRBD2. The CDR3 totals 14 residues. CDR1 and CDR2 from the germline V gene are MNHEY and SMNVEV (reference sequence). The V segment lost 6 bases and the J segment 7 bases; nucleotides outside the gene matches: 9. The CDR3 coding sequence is TGTGCCAGCAGATTAGCGGGGGAGAGCGGGACCCAGTACTTC. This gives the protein CASRLAGESGTQYF.

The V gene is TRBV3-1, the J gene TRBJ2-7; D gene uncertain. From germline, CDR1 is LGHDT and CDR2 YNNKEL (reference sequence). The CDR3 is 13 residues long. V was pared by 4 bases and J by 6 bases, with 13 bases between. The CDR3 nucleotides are TGTGCCAGCAGCCCCCGCCCTAGTTCCGAGCAGTACTTC. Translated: CASSPRPSSEQYF.

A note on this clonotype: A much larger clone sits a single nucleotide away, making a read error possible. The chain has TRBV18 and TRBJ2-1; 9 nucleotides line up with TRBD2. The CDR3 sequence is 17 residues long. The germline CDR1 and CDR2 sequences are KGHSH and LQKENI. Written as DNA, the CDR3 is TGTGCCAGCTCACCACCGAGACTAGCGGCCGGCCGCAATGAGCAGTCCTTC. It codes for CASSPPRLAAGRNEQSF.

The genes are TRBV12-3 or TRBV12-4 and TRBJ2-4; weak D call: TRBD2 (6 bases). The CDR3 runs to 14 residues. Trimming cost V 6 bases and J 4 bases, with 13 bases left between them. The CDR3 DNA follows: TGTGCCAGCAGGGCGGGACGTACAAAAAACATTCAGTACTTC. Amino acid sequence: CASRAGRTKNIQYF.

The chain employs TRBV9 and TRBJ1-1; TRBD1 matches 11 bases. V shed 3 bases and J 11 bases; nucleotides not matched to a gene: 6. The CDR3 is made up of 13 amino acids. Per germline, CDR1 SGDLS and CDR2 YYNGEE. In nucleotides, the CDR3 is TGTGCCAGCAGCGCTGGACAGGGGGCGAGGGCTTTCTTT. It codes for CASSAGQGARAFF.

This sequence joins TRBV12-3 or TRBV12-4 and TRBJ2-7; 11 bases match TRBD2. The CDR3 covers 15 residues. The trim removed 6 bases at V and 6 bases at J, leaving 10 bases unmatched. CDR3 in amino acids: CASRQLAGVTFEQYF. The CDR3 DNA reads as TGTGCCAGCAGACAACTAGCGGGAGTAACTTTCGAGCAGTACTTC.

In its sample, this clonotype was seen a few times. The CDR3 is CASNPGGATGELFF. The CDR3 nucleotides are TGTGCCAGCAACCCAGGGGGCGCGACCGGGGAGCTGTTTTTT. The chain couples TRBV12-3 or TRBV12-4 to TRBJ2-2, with 8 bases aligning to TRBD1. CDR3 length equals 14 residues. The V gene end was trimmed by 7 bases and the J gene end by 5 bases; junction bases not matched to a gene: 6.

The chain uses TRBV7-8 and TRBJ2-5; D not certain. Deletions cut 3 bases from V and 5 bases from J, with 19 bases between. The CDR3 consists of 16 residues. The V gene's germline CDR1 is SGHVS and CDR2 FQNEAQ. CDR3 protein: CASSLGRSTSKETQYF. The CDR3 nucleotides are TGTGCCAGCAGCTTGGGCAGATCAACCTCGAAGGAGACCCAGTACTTC.

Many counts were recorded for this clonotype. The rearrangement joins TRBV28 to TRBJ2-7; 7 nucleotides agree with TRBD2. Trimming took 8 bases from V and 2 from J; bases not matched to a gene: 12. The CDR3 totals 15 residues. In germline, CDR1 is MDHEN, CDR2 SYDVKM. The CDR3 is CASGGGGAQTYEQYF. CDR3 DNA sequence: TGTGCCAGCGGGGGGGGAGGGGCTCAAACCTACGAGCAGTACTTC.

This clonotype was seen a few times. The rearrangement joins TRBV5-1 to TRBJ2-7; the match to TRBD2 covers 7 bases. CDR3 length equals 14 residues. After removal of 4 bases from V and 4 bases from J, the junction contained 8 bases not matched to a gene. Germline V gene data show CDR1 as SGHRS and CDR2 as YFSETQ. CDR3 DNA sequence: TGCGCCAGCAGCCCCTCAGCGGGAAAATACGAGCAGTACTTC. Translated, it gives CASSPSAGKYEQYF.